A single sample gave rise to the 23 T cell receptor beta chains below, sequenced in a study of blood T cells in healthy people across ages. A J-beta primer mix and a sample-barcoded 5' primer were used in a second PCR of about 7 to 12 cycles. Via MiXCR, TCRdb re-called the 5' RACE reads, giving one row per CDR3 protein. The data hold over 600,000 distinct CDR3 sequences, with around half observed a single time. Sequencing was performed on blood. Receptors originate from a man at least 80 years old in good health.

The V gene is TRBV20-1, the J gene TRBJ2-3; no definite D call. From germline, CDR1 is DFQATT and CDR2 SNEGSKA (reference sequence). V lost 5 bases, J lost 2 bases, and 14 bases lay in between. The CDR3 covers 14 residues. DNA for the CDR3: TGCAGTGCTGGAGCGATTTCTCTCACAGATACGCAGTATTTT. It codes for CSAGAISLTDTQYF.

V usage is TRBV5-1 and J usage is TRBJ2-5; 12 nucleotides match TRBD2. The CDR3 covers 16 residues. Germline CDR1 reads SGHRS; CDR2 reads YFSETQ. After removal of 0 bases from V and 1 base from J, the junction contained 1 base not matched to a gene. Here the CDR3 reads CASSLGTSGAQETQYF. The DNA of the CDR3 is TGCGCCAGCAGCTTGGGGACTAGCGGGGCCCAAGAGACCCAGTACTTC.

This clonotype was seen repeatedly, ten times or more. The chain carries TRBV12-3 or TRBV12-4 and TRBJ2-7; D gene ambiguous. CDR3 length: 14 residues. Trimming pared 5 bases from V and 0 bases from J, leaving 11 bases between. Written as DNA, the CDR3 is TGTGCCAGCAGTAAACGCCGTACCTCCTACGAGCAGTACTTC. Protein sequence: CASSKRRTSYEQYF.

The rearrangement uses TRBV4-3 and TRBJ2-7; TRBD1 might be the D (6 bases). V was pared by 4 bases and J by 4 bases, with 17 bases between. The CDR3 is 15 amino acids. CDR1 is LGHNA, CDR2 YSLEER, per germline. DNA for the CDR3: TGCGCCAGCAGCCCCCTCCCCCAGGGGCAATACGAGCAGTACTTC. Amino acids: CASSPLPQGQYEQYF.

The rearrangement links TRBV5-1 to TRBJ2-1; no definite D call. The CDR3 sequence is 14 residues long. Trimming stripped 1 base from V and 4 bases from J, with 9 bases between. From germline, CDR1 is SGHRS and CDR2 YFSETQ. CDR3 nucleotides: TGCGCCAGCAGCTTGATAGGCCTATACAATGAGCAGTTCTTC. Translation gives CASSLIGLYNEQFF. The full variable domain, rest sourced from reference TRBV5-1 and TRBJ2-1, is KAGVTQTPRYLIKTRGQQVTLSCSPISGHRSVSWYQQTPGQGLQFLFEYFSETQRNKGNFPGRFSGRQFSNSRSEMNVSTLELGDSALYLCASSLIGLYNEQFFGPGTRLTVL.

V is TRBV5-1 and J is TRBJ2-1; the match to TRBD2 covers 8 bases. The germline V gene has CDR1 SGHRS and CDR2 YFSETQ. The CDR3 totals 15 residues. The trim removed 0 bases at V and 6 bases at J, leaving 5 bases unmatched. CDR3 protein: CASSLVGGDVNEQFF. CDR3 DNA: TGCGCCAGCAGCTTGGTCGGGGGGGATGTCAATGAGCAGTTCTTC. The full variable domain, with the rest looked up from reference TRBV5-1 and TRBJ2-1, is KAGVTQTPRYLIKTRGQQVTLSCSPISGHRSVSWYQQTPGQGLQFLFEYFSETQRNKGNFPGRFSGRQFSNSRSEMNVSTLELGDSALYLCASSLVGGDVNEQFFGPGTRLTVL.

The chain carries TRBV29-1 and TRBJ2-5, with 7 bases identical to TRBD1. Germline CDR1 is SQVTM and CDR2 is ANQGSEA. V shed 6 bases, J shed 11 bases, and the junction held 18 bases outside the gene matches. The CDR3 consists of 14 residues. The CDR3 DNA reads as TGCAGCGTCGCAAGGGGGCGGACCTACAATGAACAGTACTTC. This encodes CSVARGRTYNEQYF.

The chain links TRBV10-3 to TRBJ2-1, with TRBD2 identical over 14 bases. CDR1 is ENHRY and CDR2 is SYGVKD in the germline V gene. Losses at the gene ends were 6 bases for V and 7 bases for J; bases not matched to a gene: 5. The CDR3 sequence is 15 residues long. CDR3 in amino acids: CAIRGGTSGGNEQFF. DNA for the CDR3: TGTGCCATCAGGGGAGGGACTAGCGGGGGAAATGAGCAGTTCTTC.

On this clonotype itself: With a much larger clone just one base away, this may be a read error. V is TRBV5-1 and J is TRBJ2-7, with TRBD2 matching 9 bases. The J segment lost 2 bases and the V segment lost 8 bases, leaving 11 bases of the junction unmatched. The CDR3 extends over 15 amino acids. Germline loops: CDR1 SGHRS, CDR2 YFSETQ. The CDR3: CARSVTSGGTYEQYF. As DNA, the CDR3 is TGCGCCAGAAGCGTGACTAGCGGAGGAACCTACGAGCAGTACTTC.

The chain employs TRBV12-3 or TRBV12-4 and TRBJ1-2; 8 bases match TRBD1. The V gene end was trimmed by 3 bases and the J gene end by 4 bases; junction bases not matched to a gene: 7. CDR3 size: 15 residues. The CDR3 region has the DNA TGTGCCAGCAGTTTCGCGGGACAGGCCATCTATGGCTACACCTTC. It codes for CASSFAGQAIYGYTF.

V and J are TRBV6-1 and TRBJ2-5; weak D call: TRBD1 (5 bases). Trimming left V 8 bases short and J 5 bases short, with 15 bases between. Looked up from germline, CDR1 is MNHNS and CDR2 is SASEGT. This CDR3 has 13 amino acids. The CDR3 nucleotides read TGTGCCAGCCAACAGGTCCTTCGGGAGACCCAGTACTTC. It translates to CASQQVLRETQYF.

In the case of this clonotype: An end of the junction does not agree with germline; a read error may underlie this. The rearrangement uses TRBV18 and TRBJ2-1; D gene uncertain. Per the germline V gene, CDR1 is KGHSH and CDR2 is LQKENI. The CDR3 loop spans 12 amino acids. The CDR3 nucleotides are TGTGCCAGCCCACCAGAAGGCTACGAGCAGTTCTTC. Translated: CASPPEGYEQFF.

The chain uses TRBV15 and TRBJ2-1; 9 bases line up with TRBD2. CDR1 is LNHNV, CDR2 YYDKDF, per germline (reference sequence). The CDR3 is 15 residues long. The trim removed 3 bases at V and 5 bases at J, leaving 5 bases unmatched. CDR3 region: CATSSYSGSDNEQFF. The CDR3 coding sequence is TGTGCCACCAGCAGTTATAGCGGGAGTGACAATGAGCAGTTCTTC.

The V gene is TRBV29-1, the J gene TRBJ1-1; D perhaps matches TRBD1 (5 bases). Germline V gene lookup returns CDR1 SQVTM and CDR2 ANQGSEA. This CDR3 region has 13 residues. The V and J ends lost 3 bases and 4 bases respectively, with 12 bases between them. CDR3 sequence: CSVDQDGGTEAFF. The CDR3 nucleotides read TGCAGCGTTGACCAGGATGGGGGCACTGAAGCTTTCTTT. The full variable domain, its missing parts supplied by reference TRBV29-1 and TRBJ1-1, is SAVISQKPSRDICQRGTSLTIQCQVDSQVTMMFWYRQQPGQSLTLIATANQGSEATYESGFVIDKFPISRPNLTFSTLTVSNMSPEDSSIYLCSVDQDGGTEAFFGQGTRLTVV.

The CDR3 bases are TGTGCCAGCAGTCCTACGGGTAGCTCCTGCAATGAGCAGTACTTC. Translated, it gives CASSPTGSSCNEQYF. V gene TRBV27 combines with J gene TRBJ2-1; D not resolved. The J call may be incorrect, as the DNA end agrees better with TRBJ2-7. This CDR3 has 15 residues. Germline CDR1 reads MNHEY; CDR2 reads SMNVEV (reference sequence).

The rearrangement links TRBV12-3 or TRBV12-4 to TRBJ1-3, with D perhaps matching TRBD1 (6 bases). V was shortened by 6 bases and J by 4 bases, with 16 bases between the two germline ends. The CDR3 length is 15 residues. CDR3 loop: CASSRQVLRGNTIYF. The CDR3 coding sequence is TGTGCCAGCAGCAGACAGGTCCTGAGGGGAAACACCATATATTTT.

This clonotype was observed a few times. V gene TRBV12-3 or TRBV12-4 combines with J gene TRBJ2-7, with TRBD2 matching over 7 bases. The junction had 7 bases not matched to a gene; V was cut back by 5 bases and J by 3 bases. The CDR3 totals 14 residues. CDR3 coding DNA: TGTGCCAGCAGTCCGGGGGGTAGGAACTACGAGCAGTACTTC. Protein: CASSPGGRNYEQYF.

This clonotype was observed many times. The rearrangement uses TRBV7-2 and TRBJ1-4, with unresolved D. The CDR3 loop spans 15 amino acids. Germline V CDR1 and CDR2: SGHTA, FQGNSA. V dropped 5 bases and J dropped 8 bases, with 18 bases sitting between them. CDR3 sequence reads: CASSRPTLGAEKLFF. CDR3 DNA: TGTGCCAGCAGCCGGCCGACACTCGGCGCGGAAAAACTGTTTTTT.

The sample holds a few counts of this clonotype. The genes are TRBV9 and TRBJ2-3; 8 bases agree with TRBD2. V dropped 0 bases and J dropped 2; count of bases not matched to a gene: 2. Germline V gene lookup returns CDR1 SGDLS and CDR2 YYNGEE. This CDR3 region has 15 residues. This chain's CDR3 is CASSVDGRATDTQYF. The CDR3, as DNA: TGTGCCAGCAGCGTAGACGGGAGGGCCACAGATACGCAGTATTTT. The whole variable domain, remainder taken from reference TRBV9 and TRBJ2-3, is DSGVTQTPKHLITATGQRVTLRCSPRSGDLSVYWYQQSLDQGLQFLIQYYNGEERAKGNILERFSAQQFPDLHSELNLSSLELGDSALYFCASSVDGRATDTQYFGPGTRLTVL.

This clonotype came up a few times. CDR3 protein: CSVRTASGADTQYF. The CDR3 nucleotides read TGCAGCGTGCGGACAGCTAGCGGGGCAGATACGCAGTATTTT. The chain uses TRBV29-1 and TRBJ2-3; TRBD2 matches 9 bases. The germline V gene has CDR1 SQVTM and CDR2 ANQGSEA. The CDR3 spans 14 residues. The junction had 8 bases not matched to a gene; V was cut back by 6 bases and J by 4 bases.

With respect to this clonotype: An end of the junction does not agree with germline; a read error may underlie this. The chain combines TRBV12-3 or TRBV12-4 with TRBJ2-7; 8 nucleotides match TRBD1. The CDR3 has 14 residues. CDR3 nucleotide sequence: TGTACCAGCAGTTTAACCAGGGGGCTCGCCGAGCAGTACTTC. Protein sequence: CTSSLTRGLAEQYF.

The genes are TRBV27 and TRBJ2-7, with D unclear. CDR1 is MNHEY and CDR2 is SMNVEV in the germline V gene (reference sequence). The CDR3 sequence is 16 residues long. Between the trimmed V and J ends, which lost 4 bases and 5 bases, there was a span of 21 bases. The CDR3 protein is CASSSPPGSVVHEQYF. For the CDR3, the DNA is TGTGCCAGCAGTTCTCCGCCCGGCTCGGTAGTACACGAGCAGTACTTC.

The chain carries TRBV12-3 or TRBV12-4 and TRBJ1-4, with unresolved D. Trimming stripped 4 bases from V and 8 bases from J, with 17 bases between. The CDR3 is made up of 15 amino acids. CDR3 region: CASSYRSPGGEKLFF. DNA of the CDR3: TGTGCCAGCAGTTACCGGAGCCCGGGTGGAGAAAAACTGTTTTTT.